These T cell receptor beta chains were read from a single sample in a study of cytomegalovirus exposure and HLA in healthy donors. Method: immunoSEQ multiplex PCR; TCRdb's copy keeps in-frame clones and lacks some. The table lists over 200,000 clones, approximately 88% of them singletons. Sequencing was done on a sample of PBMCs. These receptors were obtained from a woman in her 30s in good health and CMV-seropositive. CDR3s include the opening cysteine and the closing phenylalanine or tryptophan. D genes are given only for firm matches. Clone size is shown for a subset of rows, as once, few, many or a class of expanded clone.

TRBV5-1,NA,NA,TRBJ1-1,TGCGCCAGCAGTTCTCCCCCTATGGGGAGCAGAGAAGCTTTCTTT,CASSSPPMGSREAFF
TRBV19,NA,TRBD1,TRBJ1-2,TGTGCCAGTAGTAGAGGACAGGGTAGTAAGTATGGCTACACCTTC,CASSRGQGSKYGYTF
TRBV19,NA,NA,TRBJ2-1,TGTGCTAGCCGCGGGACTTCCTACAATGAGCAGTTCTTC,CASRGTSYNEQFF
TRBV6-6,once,NA,TRBJ1-5,TGTGCCAGCAGTTTCAGACTTAGCAATCAGCCCCAGCATTTT,CASSFRLSNQPQHF
TRBV2,NA,NA,TRBJ2-2,TGTGCCAGCAACCCAGGCTACACCGGGGAGCTGTTTTTT,CASNPGYTGELFF
TRBV9,NA,NA,TRBJ2-3,TGTGCCAGCAGCGTAGAGGGGGGGCCGACAGATACGCAGTATTTT,CASSVEGGPTDTQYF
TRBV6-5,NA,NA,TRBJ1-1,TGTGCCAGCAGTTACGGACGGATTAACACTGAAGCTTTCTTT,CASSYGRINTEAFF
TRBV7-9,NA,TRBD2,TRBJ2-5,TGTGCCAGCAGCTCGGGACTAGCGGGAGGATATGAGACCCAGTACTTC,CASSSGLAGGYETQYF
TRBV29-1,NA,TRBD2,TRBJ2-3,TGCAGCGTTTCTGGGACTAGAGACTCAGATACGCAGTATTTT,CSVSGTRDSDTQYF
TRBV6-5,NA,TRBD1,TRBJ2-7,TGTGCCAGCAGTTCGAGGGACAGAAAAAAGGGGGAGCAGTACTTC,CASSSRDRKKGEQYF
TRBV6-6,NA,NA,TRBJ2-7,TGTGCCAGCCGGGACGCCTCCTACGAGCAGTACTTC,CASRDASYEQYF
TRBV7-9,NA,NA,TRBJ2-7,TGTGCCAGCAGCTTAGACAGGTACAACGAGCAGTACTTC,CASSLDRYNEQYF
TRBV28,NA,NA,TRBJ2-7,TGTGCCAGCAGACAGGGATTTTTCTACGAGCAGTACTTC,CASRQGFFYEQYF
TRBV7-3,NA,TRBD2,TRBJ2-1,TGTGCCAGCAGCTTAACTGGCGGGAGAATTACCAATGAGCAGTTCTTC,CASSLTGGRITNEQFF
TRBV19,once,NA,TRBJ1-2,TGTGCCAGTAGTAAAAGCAGGGTCGACTATGGCTACACCTTC,CASSKSRVDYGYTF
TRBV28,once,NA,TRBJ2-7,TGTGCCAGCACCGGGGTTCAGGACGAGCAGTACTTC,CASTGVQDEQYF
TRBV11-3,NA,NA,TRBJ2-1,TGTGCCAGCAGCTCGTACAGTTTCAGCTCCTACAATGAGCAGTTCTTC,CASSSYSFSSYNEQFF
TRBV18,once,NA,TRBJ1-1,TGTGCCAGCTCAGAGGTTAACACTGAAGCTTTCTTT,CASSEVNTEAFF
TRBV28,NA,TRBD2,TRBJ2-3,TGTGCCAGCAGTGCCCCGCGCGGGAGCTATACGCAGTATTTT,CASSAPRGSYTQYF
TRBV30,NA,NA,TRBJ2-2,TGTGCCTGGAGGGTTCCAGGGTTGAACACCGGGGAGCTGTTTTTT,CAWRVPGLNTGELFF
TRBV4-1,once,NA,TRBJ2-7,TGCGCCAGCAGCCAAGCCCCACTACTCAGCTCCTACGAGCAGTACTTC,CASSQAPLLSSYEQYF
TRBV28,NA,NA,TRBJ1-2,TGTGCCAGCAGTGGGTTACAGGTTAACTATGGCTACACCTTC,CASSGLQVNYGYTF
TRBV28,NA,NA,TRBJ1-1,TGTGCCAGCAGTTTTTCAGGGTATGCGAGGAACACTGAAGCTTTCTTT,CASSFSGYARNTEAFF
TRBV6-5,NA,NA,TRBJ1-2,TGTGCCAGCAGTCTTCGGGGGTATGGCTACACCTTC,CASSLRGYGYTF
TRBV11-3,NA,TRBD1,TRBJ2-3,TGTGCCAGCAGCCCGCCCGGGACAGGGATTTTAGGTACGCAGTATTTT,CASSPPGTGILGTQYF
TRBV30,NA,NA,TRBJ2-1,TGTGCCTGGAGTGTAAGTCCTCGGACACCCCATTTCAACTACAATGAGCAGTTCTTC,CAWSVSPRTPHFNYNEQFF
TRBV5-4,NA,NA,TRBJ1-5,TGTGCCAGCAGCTCAGACAGGAACAATCAGCCCCAGCATTTT,CASSSDRNNQPQHF
TRBV4-1,NA,TRBD1,TRBJ2-5,TGCGCCAGCAGAAAAGGGACAGACTTCCAAGAGACCCAGTACTTC,CASRKGTDFQETQYF
TRBV5-1,NA,NA,TRBJ2-7,TGCGCCAGCAGCGCGGGACATTCCTACGAGCAGTACTTC,CASSAGHSYEQYF
TRBV7-9,few,TRBD2,TRBJ2-7,TGTGCCAGCAGCTCCACCTCTAGCGGGGATAGGTACGAGCAGTACTTC,CASSSTSSGDRYEQYF
TRBV10-3,NA,NA,TRBJ2-7,TGTGCCATCTCGTCCCTGCCCTTCTACGAGCAGTACTTC,CAISSLPFYEQYF
TRBV21-1,NA,NA,TRBJ1-2,TGTGCCACGGATGGCTGCACCTTC,CATDGCTF
TRBV7-2,NA,NA,TRBJ1-4,TGTGCCAGCAGCTTGGGCCGAGAATCTGAAAAACTGTTTTTT,CASSLGRESEKLFF
TRBV25-1,NA,NA,TRBJ1-2,TGTGCCAGCAGTGACTCCGAGGATAAGAACTATGGCTACACCTTC,CASSDSEDKNYGYTF
TRBV9,NA,TRBD1,TRBJ1-4,TGTGCCAGCAGCGTAGACAGGGGGCGCGAAAAACTGTTTTTT,CASSVDRGREKLFF
TRBV28,NA,TRBD2,TRBJ2-4,TGTGCCAGGGCCAGGGAGGGCAAAAACATTCAGTACTTC,CARAREGKNIQYF
TRBV10-1,NA,NA,TRBJ2-3,TGCGCCAGCAGTGAGGTTACAGATACGCAGTATTTT,CASSEVTDTQYF
TRBV28,NA,NA,TRBJ2-2,TGTGCCAGCAGCTGGGCGTGGACCGGGGAGCTGTTTTTT,CASSWAWTGELFF
TRBV19,NA,TRBD2,TRBJ2-7,TGTGCCAGTAGACATTGGCGGGAGATTCCTGAGGAGCAGTACTTC,CASRHWREIPEEQYF
TRBV29-1,NA,TRBD2,TRBJ2-7,TGCAGCGCTACTAGCGGGAGTTCCTACGAGCAGTACTTC,CSATSGSSYEQYF
TRBV7-3,NA,NA,TRBJ2-3,TGTGCCAGCAGCTTACGGGACCCTGGGGATACGCAGTATTTT,CASSLRDPGDTQYF
TRBV11-2,NA,NA,TRBJ2-1,TGTGCCAGCAGCTCCTACAACAATGAGCAGTTCTTC,CASSSYNNEQFF
TRBV5-1,once,TRBD1,TRBJ1-1,TGCGCCAGCAGCATAGGACAGGGGGGCACTGAAGCTTTCTTT,CASSIGQGGTEAFF
TRBV7-9,NA,NA,TRBJ1-1,TGTGCCAGCAGCTCCCTCTCAGTTCGAATAAGCACGAACACTGAAGCTTTCTTT,CASSSLSVRISTNTEAFF
TRBV7-9,NA,NA,TRBJ1-2,TGTGCCAGCAGCTTGGACAGTTACCGATATGGCTACACCTTC,CASSLDSYRYGYTF
TRBV5-4,NA,NA,TRBJ1-1,TGTGCCAGCAGCAGCGGACGGAGTACGAACACTGAAGCTTTCTTT,CASSSGRSTNTEAFF
TRBV5-1,NA,NA,TRBJ2-6,TGCGCCAGCAGCTTGGGACAGTTCTCTGGGGCCAACGTCCTGACTTTC,CASSLGQFSGANVLTF
TRBV30,NA,NA,TRBJ1-1,TGTGCCTGGAGCGGGCAGGGTATTGAAGCTTTCTTT,CAWSGQGIEAFF
TRBV6-4,NA,TRBD2,TRBJ2-1,TGTGCCAGCAGTGAGACTAGCCACAGCAATGAGCAGTTCTTC,CASSETSHSNEQFF
TRBV5-6,NA,NA,TRBJ1-4,TGTGCCAGCAGCTTTAATCAGGGCGGAGAAAAACTGTTTTTT,CASSFNQGGEKLFF
TRBV27,once,NA,TRBJ2-7,TGTGCCAGCAGTTTAGGTGACACCACCTACGAGCAGTACTTC,CASSLGDTTYEQYF
TRBV5-4,NA,NA,TRBJ1-1,TGTGCCAGCAGCCAGGACCCTTCAGCTGGGAACACTGAAGCTTTCTTT,CASSQDPSAGNTEAFF
TRBV6-1,NA,TRBD1,TRBJ1-3,TGTGCCAGATGGACAGGGTGGGGAGACACCATATATTTT,CARWTGWGDTIYF
TRBV27,NA,TRBD1,TRBJ1-2,TGTGCCAGCAGTCCCCTGGACAGGGAGGATGGCTACACCTTC,CASSPLDREDGYTF
TRBV5-4,few,NA,TRBJ2-1,TGTGCCAGCAGCTCGGGGTCCCAGGGGAGTGAGCAGTTCTTC,CASSSGSQGSEQFF
TRBV7-9,NA,NA,TRBJ1-2,TGTGCCAGCAGCCTCTATCAGCGAATGGAGACGGATGGCTACACCTTC,CASSLYQRMETDGYTF
TRBV7-2,NA,NA,TRBJ2-2,TGTGCCAGCAGCTTAGTGGTGTGGGGTACCGGGGAGCTGTTTTTT,CASSLVVWGTGELFF